This is a list of T cell receptor beta chains from one sample in a study of PD-1 blockade in classical Hodgkin lymphoma. Clones were sequenced by immunoSEQ multiplex PCR, and TCRdb holds only the in-frame ones, with some missing. The profile covers some 65,000 clones, with 65% to 75% appearing a single time and roughly 9% taken by the ten largest. The source was peripheral blood mononuclear cells (PBMCs), collected before the second cycle of nivolumab. The receptor source for this set is a human donor with classical Hodgkin lymphoma. Both conserved end residues are part of each CDR3. The order of the fields is V gene, D gene, J gene, clone size, CDR3 DNA, CDR3 protein. D genes are given only for firm matches. A clone size is listed for some rows: how often the clone was seen (once, few, many), or a class if it is expanded.

>TRBV4-3|TRBD1|TRBJ1-5|few
TGCGCCAGCAGCCAAGATGGAACAGGGGCAGGTCAGCCCCAGCATTTT
CASSQDGTGAGQPQHF
>TRBV5-1|TRBD1|TRBJ2-1|NA
TGCGCCAGCAGCATAGGGACAGCCAATGAGCAGTTCTTC
CASSIGTANEQFF
>TRBV6-5|TRBD2|TRBJ2-7|NA
TGTGCCAGCAGTTACTCGAAGCTAGCGGGAGACCACGAGCAGTACTTC
CASSYSKLAGDHEQYF
>TRBV6-5|NA|TRBJ2-7|many
TGTGCCAGCAGTTACTCGGACAGATCCTACGAGCAGTACTTC
CASSYSDRSYEQYF
>TRBV27|NA|TRBJ2-1|few
TGTGCCAGCAACGACCATGGGGGGCATGTTAAGAATGAGCAGTTCTTC
CASNDHGGHVKNEQFF
>TRBV19|NA|TRBJ1-5|NA
TGTGCCAGTAGTATAGGGGCAGGCAGCAATCAGCCCCAGCATTTT
CASSIGAGSNQPQHF
>TRBV7-7|TRBD1|TRBJ2-1|NA
TGTGCTAGCACCCTAGGACAGGGGGGGTACGGTGAGCAGTTCTTC
CASTLGQGGYGEQFF
>TRBV9|TRBD1|TRBJ2-3|NA
TGTGCCAGCAGCGGGACAGGGGTAGGAGATACGCAGTATTTT
CASSGTGVGDTQYF
>TRBV10-3|TRBD1|TRBJ1-1|once
TGTGCCATCAGATCAGGACAGGGGACGAACACTGAAGCTTTCTTT
CAIRSGQGTNTEAFF
>TRBV5-4|NA|TRBJ1-1|NA
TGTGCCAGCAGCTTCGGTTACCTGAACACTGAAGCTTTCTTT
CASSFGYLNTEAFF
>TRBV19|NA|TRBJ1-5|few
TGTGCCAGTAGTATAACGCAGGGTGCCAATCAGCCCCAGCATTTT
CASSITQGANQPQHF
>TRBV4-1|NA|TRBJ2-1|NA
TGCGCCAGCAGCCGGGGATCTGAGCAGTTCTTC
CASSRGSEQFF
>TRBV19|NA|TRBJ2-7|NA
TGTGCCAGTAGTACGCGACAAACCTACGAGCAGTACTTC
CASSTRQTYEQYF
>TRBV5-1|NA|TRBJ2-3|NA
TGCGCCAGCAGCTTGGAAAGCGACGTAGATACGCAGTATTTT
CASSLESDVDTQYF
>TRBV7-2|NA|TRBJ2-3|once
TGTGCCAGCAGCCCCGGGACCTCTGGTCTCGCGCAGTATTTT
CASSPGTSGLAQYF
>TRBV11-2|TRBD2|TRBJ2-1|NA
TGTGCCAGCAGCACCATGGGGACTAGCGGGAAAAATGAGCAGTTCTTC
CASSTMGTSGKNEQFF
>TRBV19|TRBD1|TRBJ1-5|NA
TGTGCCAGTAGGTGGACAGGGAGCAATCAGCCCCAGCATTTT
CASRWTGSNQPQHF
>TRBV6-1|NA|TRBJ2-7|NA
TGTGCCAGCAGTGAGGCCTACGAGCAGTACTTC
CASSEAYEQYF
>TRBV7-9|NA|TRBJ2-1|NA
TGTGCCAGCAGCTTAGAAGGAGGCGGTGAGCAGTTCTTC
CASSLEGGGEQFF
>TRBV7-9|TRBD1|TRBJ1-2|NA
TGTGCCAGCAGCCCCGGGACAGGGGGACCCTATGGCTACACCTTC
CASSPGTGGPYGYTF
>TRBV2|TRBD2|TRBJ2-1|once
TGTGCCAGCAGTGTTGGGGTAGCGGGAGATGAGCAGTTCTTC
CASSVGVAGDEQFF
>TRBV7-8|NA|TRBJ1-1|NA
TGTGCCAGCAGCTTAGCTGGGGGAAGGACTGAAGCTTTCTTT
CASSLAGGRTEAFF
>TRBV12-5|TRBD1|TRBJ1-1|NA
TGTGCTAGTGGTTTGGTAACAGGGGTGAACACTGAAGCTTTCTTT
CASGLVTGVNTEAFF
>TRBV10-2|NA|TRBJ1-2|NA
TGCGCCTCCAGGAGCCCGGTCGACTATGGCTACACCTTC
CASRSPVDYGYTF
>TRBV6-1|TRBD1|TRBJ1-4|NA
TGTGCCAGCAGTGAAGCGGACAGGGGGAATGAAAAACTGTTTTTT
CASSEADRGNEKLFF
>TRBV7-9|NA|TRBJ2-1|NA
TGTGCCAGCAGCTTATCGTCAGTAAACAATGAGCAGTTCTTC
CASSLSSVNNEQFF
>TRBV5-1|TRBD1|TRBJ1-1|NA
TGCGCCAGCAGCTCTGACACAGGGGTCCTGGGCACTGAAGCTTTCTTT
CASSSDTGVLGTEAFF
>TRBV5-6|NA|TRBJ2-3|NA
TGTGCCAGCAGCTTGTACGGAAGCACAGATACGCAGTATTTT
CASSLYGSTDTQYF
>TRBV6-5|NA|TRBJ1-2|NA
TGTGCCAGCAGTTACCACGAGACCGCCTCTTGGGGCTACACCTTC
CASSYHETASWGYTF
>TRBV23-1|NA|TRBJ2-2|NA
TGCGCCAGCCCCCCCGGGAACCCCCCGCCGAACACCGGGGAGCTGTTTTTT
CASPPGNPPPNTGELFF
>TRBV20-1|NA|TRBJ1-4|NA
TGCAGTAGGGAAAAACTGTTTTTT
CSREKLFF
>TRBV5-1|TRBD1|TRBJ1-1|NA
TGCGCCAGCAGCTTCGGACAGGCGAACACTGAAGCTTTCTTT
CASSFGQANTEAFF
>TRBV6-1|NA|TRBJ2-7|few
TGTGCCAGCACGAGGGGTTCCTACGAGCAGTACTTC
CASTRGSYEQYF
>TRBV5-1|TRBD1|TRBJ1-1|NA
TGCGCCAGCAGCGTAGGACAGGGGGGATACACTGAAGCTTTCTTT
CASSVGQGGYTEAFF
>TRBV6-5|NA|TRBJ1-2|few
TGTGCCAGCAGTTACGGGGGGAGACTGGGCGGCTACACCTTC
CASSYGGRLGGYTF
>TRBV29-1|TRBD1|TRBJ1-2|NA
TGCAGCGCCGGGACAGGGTACGGCTACACCTTC
CSAGTGYGYTF
>TRBV25-1|NA|TRBJ1-1|NA
TGTGCCAGCTCCCCCGGCTATCTAATTGAAGCTTTCTTT
CASSPGYLIEAFF
>TRBV19|NA|TRBJ2-7|NA
TGTGCCAGTAGTCTGGGCGTCGAAAACGAGGTCGACGAGCAGTACTTC
CASSLGVENEVDEQYF
>TRBV28|TRBD2|TRBJ2-1|few
TGTGCCAGCAGTTTAGGGACTAGCGGGGGAAATTACAATGAGCAGTTCTTC
CASSLGTSGGNYNEQFF
>TRBV27|NA|TRBJ1-1|NA
TGTGCCAGCAGTTTAGGGGGCCGGGGGTACACTGAAGCTTTCTTT
CASSLGGRGYTEAFF
>TRBV27|NA|TRBJ2-3|NA
TGTGCCAGCAGTTTAAGGGCAGGTTTCACAGATACGCAGTATTTT
CASSLRAGFTDTQYF
>TRBV4-2|NA|TRBJ1-2|NA
TGTGCCAGCAGCCCCACGGTTAACTATGGCTACACCTTC
CASSPTVNYGYTF
>TRBV5-1|NA|TRBJ2-5|NA
TGCGCCAGCAGCTCGGGATTTCGACTGAACCAAGAGACCCAGTACTTC
CASSSGFRLNQETQYF
>TRBV11-2|TRBD1|TRBJ2-7|NA
TGTGCCAGCAGCTTATCGAACAGGGGGAATTACGAGCAGTACTTC
CASSLSNRGNYEQYF
>TRBV10-3|NA|TRBJ1-6|NA
TGTGCCATCAGTGCGGTGCAGGGCCATAATTCACCCCTCCACTTT
CAISAVQGHNSPLHF
>TRBV11-1|NA|TRBJ2-5|NA
TGTGCCAGCAGCGGGAGGGGGCAAGAGACCCAGTACTTC
CASSGRGQETQYF
>TRBV2|NA|TRBJ1-1|NA
TGTGCCAGCAGTGGCGCCGCGTGGGCGTACACTGAAGCTTTCTTT
CASSGAAWAYTEAFF
>TRBV27|NA|TRBJ2-7|NA
TGTGCCAGCATCATGTACACAGGGACTAACTACGAGCAGTACTTC
CASIMYTGTNYEQYF
>TRBV2|NA|TRBJ2-3|once
TGTGCCAGCAGAGGGGGTTCCACAGATACGCAGTATTTT
CASRGGSTDTQYF
>TRBV9|NA|TRBJ2-3|NA
TGTGCCAGCAGCGTAGACGGGGGCCGCACAGATACGCAGTATTTT
CASSVDGGRTDTQYF
>TRBV21-1|NA|TRBJ1-1|NA
TGTGCCAGCACCATGACAACGAAGGGCAGCACTGAAGCTTTCTTT
CASTMTTKGSTEAFF
>TRBV28|TRBD1|TRBJ2-7|NA
TGTGCCAGCAGTAGGACAGGGACCTACGAGCAGTACTTC
CASSRTGTYEQYF
>TRBV30|NA|TRBJ1-2|few
TGTGCCTGGGGTTTTTCGACTAACTATGGCTACACCTTC
CAWGFSTNYGYTF
>TRBV5-1|NA|TRBJ1-2|NA
TGCGCCAGCAGCCCACAGGCGCCCTCCGGCTACACCTTC
CASSPQAPSGYTF
>TRBV25-1|TRBD1|TRBJ1-1|NA
TGTGCCAGCAGTGCGGGACAGGGGGAAACTGAAGCTTTCTTT
CASSAGQGETEAFF
>TRBV5-1|TRBD1|TRBJ2-1|NA
TGCGCCAGCAACCCCGGGACAGGGGACAATGAGCAGTTCTTC
CASNPGTGDNEQFF
>TRBV19|NA|TRBJ2-3|NA
TGTGCCTCACTCGGAGATACGCAGTATTTT
CASLGDTQYF
>TRBV18|NA|TRBJ2-7|NA
TGTGCCAGCTCACCAAGGGCCGCCTACGAGCAGTACTTC
CASSPRAAYEQYF
>TRBV10-3|TRBD1|TRBJ1-3|NA
TGTGCCATCAGTGGACAGGGCTTGGGGAACACCATATATTTT
CAISGQGLGNTIYF